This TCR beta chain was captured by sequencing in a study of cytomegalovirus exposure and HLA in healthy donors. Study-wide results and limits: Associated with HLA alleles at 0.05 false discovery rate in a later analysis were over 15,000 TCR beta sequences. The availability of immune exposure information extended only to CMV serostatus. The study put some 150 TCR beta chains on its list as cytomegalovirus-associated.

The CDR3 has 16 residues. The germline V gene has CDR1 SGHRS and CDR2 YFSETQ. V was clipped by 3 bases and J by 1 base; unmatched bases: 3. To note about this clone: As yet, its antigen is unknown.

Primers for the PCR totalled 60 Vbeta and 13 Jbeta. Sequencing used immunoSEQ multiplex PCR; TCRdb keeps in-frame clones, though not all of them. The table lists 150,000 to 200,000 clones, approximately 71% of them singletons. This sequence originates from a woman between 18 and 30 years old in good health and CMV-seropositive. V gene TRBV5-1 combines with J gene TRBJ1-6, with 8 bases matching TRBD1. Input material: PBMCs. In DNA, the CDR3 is TGCGCCAGCAGCTCTGGACAGGGTTCCTATAATTCACCCCTCCACTTT. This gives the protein CASSSGQGSYNSPLHF.